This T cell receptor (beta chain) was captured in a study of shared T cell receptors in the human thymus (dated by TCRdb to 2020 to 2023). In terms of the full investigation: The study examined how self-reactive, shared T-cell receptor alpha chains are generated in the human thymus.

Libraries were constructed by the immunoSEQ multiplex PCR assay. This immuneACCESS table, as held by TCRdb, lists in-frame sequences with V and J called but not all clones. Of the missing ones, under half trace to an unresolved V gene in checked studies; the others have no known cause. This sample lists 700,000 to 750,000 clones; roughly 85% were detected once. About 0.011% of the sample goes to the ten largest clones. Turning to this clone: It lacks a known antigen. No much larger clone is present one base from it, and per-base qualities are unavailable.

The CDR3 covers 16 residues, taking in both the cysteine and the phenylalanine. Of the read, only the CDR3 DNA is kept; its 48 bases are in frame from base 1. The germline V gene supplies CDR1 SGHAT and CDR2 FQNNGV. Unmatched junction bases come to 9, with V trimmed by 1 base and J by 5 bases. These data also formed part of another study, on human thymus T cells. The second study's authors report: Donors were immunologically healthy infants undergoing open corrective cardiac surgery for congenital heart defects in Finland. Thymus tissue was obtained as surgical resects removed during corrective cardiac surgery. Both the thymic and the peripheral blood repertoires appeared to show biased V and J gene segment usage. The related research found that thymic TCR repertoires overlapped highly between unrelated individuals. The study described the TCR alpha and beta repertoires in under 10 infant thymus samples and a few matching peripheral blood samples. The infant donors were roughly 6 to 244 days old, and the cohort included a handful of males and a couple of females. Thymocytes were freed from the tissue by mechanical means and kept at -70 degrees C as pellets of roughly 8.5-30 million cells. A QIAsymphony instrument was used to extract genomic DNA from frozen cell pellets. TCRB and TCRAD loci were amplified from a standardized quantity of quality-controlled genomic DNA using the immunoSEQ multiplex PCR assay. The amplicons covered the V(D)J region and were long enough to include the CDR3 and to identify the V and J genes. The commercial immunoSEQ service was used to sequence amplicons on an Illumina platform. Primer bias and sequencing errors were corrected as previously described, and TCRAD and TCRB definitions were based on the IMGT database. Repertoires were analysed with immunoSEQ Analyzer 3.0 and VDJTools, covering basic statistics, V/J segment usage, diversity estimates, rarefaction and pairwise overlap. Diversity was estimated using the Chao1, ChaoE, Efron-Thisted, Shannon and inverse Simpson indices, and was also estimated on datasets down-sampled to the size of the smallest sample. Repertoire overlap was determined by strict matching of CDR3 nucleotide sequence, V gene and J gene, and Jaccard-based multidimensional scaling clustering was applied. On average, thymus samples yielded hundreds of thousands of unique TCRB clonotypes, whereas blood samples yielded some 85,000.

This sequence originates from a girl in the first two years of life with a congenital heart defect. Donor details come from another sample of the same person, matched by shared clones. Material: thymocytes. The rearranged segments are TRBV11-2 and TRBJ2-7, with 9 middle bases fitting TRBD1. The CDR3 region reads CASSLATGTGPHEQYF. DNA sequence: TGTGCCAGCAGCTTAGCCACCGGGACAGGGCCGCACGAGCAGTACTTC.